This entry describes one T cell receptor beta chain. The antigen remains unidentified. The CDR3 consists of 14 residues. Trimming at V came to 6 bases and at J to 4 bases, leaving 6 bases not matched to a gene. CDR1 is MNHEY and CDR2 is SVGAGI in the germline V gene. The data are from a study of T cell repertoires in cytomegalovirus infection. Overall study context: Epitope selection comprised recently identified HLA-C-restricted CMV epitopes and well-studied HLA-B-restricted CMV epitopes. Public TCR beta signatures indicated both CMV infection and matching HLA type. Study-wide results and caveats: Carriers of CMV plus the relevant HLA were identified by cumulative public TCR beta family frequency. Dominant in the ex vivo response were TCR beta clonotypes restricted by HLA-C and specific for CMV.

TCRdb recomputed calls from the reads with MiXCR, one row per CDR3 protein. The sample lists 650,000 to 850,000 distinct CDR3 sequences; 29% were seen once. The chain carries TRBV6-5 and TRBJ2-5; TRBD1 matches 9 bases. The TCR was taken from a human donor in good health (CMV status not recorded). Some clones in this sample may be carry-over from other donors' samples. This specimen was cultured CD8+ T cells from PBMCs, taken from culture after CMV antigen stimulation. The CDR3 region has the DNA TGTGCCAGCAGCGGACAGGGGATCGCAGAGACCCAGTACTTC. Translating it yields CASSGQGIAETQYF.